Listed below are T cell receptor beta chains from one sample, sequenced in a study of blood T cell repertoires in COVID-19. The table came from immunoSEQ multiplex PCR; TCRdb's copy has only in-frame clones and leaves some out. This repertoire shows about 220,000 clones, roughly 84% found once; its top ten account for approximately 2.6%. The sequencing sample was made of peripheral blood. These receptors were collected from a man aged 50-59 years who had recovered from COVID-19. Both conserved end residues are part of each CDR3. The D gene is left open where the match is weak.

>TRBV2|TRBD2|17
CASSVGTSGRRLETQYF
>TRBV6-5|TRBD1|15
CASSLSRDRGGGYTF
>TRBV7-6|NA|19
CASSLLPISPTGTNTEAFF
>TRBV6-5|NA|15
CASTNSGGRISPLHF
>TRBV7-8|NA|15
CASSLQGTPNTEAFF
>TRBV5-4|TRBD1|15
CASSVGQAPNSPLHF
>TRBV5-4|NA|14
CASSYGGARDTQYF
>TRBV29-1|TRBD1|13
CSVSTGGITEAFF
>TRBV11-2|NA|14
CASSPRLDTDTQYF
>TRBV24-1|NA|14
CATSGASYQETQYF
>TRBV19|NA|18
CASSMPPEGISAFNEQFF
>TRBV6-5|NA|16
CASSYGGGGKGNEQYF
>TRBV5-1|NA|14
CASSPEGHNQPQHF
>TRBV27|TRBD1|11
CASKQGNEQFF
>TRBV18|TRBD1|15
CASSRGQGLNTEAFF
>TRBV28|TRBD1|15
CASSPPHQGAQPQHF
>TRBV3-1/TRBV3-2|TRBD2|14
CASSLAGANVEQFF
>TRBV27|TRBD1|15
CASSLLGRGDQPQHF
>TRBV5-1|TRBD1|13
CASSLGTGYEQYF
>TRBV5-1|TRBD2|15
CASSTSGSSYNEQFF
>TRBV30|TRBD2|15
CAWTKEGGRAHEQYF
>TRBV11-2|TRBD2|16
CASSLKVTSEAGELFF
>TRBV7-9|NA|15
CASSRIGESQETQYF
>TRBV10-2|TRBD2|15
CASSEPSGWGNEQFF
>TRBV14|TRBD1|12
CASSRQGVGYTF
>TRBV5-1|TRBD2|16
CASIPTLAGANNEQFF
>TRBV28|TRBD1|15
CASNHPGTGIEKLFF
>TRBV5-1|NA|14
CASSSGGAGEKLFF
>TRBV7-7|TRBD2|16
CASSLGVAGNKETQYF
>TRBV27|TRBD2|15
CASSPTSGTPAKQFF
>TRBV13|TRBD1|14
CASSFRDRTYEQYF